This T cell receptor beta chain stems from a study of T cell repertoires in cytomegalovirus infection. Study-level results: The ex vivo response was dominated by HLA-C-restricted CMV-specific TCR beta clonotypes.

With 4 bases clipped from V and 3 bases from J, the junction kept 15 bases outside the gene matches. Germline V lookup: CDR1 SGDLS, CDR2 YYNGEE. The CDR3 extends over 17 amino acids. As for this clonotype: Its antigen is not known.

TCRdb fed the reads into MiXCR, producing one record per CDR3 protein. The sample lists approximately 260,000 distinct CDR3 sequences; about 17% were seen once. The sequence derives from a human donor in good health (CMV status not recorded). Some clones in this sample may be carry-over from other donors' samples. This rearrangement joins TRBV9 to TRBJ1-1; 7 bases agree with TRBD1. The sequencing input was CD8+ T cells from PBMCs. CDR3 protein: CASSKGQPLNEDTEAFF. The CDR3 DNA reads TGTGCCAGCAGCAAGGGACAGCCACTGAATGAGGACACTGAAGCTTTCTTT.